These T cell receptor beta chains were read from a single sample in a study of read filtering for tumor transcriptome and immune sequencing. TCRdb processed the reads anew with MiXCR; each CDR3 protein has one entry. The table shows 130,000 or so distinct CDR3 sequences, with roughly 13% occurring only once. The specimen sequenced was a population of CD138-negative cells sorted from bone marrow. The source is a donor at least 40 years old with multiple myeloma. CDR3s include the opening cysteine and the closing phenylalanine or tryptophan. The D gene is left open where the match is weak. A clone size is listed for some rows: how often the clone was seen (once, few, many), or a class if it is expanded.

.	TRBV20-1	many	TRBJ1-6	CSAQQGPTSPLHF	TGCAGTGCCCAACAAGGGCCCACTTCACCCCTCCACTTT
.	TRBV5-6	many	TRBJ1-2	CASSGGTGVATYGYTF	TGTGCCAGCAGCGGGGGTACTGGGGTGGCTACCTATGGCTACACCTTC
TRBD2	TRBV12-3/TRBV12-4	many	TRBJ2-1	CASSTGLVYNEQFF	TGTGCCAGCAGTACCGGACTAGTTTACAATGAGCAGTTCTTC
.	TRBV4-1	many	TRBJ1-5	CASSQGGHGNQPQHF	TGCGCCAGCAGCCAAGGGGGGCACGGCAATCAGCCCCAGCATTTT
.	TRBV7-9	many	TRBJ1-1	CASSYTGNTEAFF	TGTGCCAGCAGCTATACAGGGAACACTGAAGCTTTCTTT
TRBD2	TRBV10-3	few	TRBJ2-5	CAISETSGSETQYF	TGTGCCATCAGTGAGACTAGCGGGAGTGAGACCCAGTACTTC
.	TRBV10-3	many	TRBJ1-2	CAISESAMGGSYGYTF	TGTGCCATCAGTGAGTCAGCCATGGGGGGATCCTATGGCTACACCTTC
TRBD2	TRBV7-8	.	TRBJ2-7	CASSLSGLAGLAGERYF	TGTGCCAGCAGCCTCTCGGGACTAGCGGGACTTGCCGGGGAGCGGTACTTC
.	TRBV11-2	many	TRBJ2-3	CASSLIGSQSHTDTQYF	TGTGCCAGCAGCTTAATTGGGTCCCAGTCCCACACAGATACGCAGTATTTT
.	TRBV29-1	many	TRBJ2-3	CSFEGGVRTDTQYF	TGCAGCTTCGAGGGGGGAGTTAGGACAGATACGCAGTATTTT
.	TRBV4-3	many	TRBJ1-2	CASSIYRAANYGYTF	TGCGCCAGCAGCATCTACAGGGCCGCTAACTATGGCTACACCTTC
TRBD2	TRBV7-2	many	TRBJ2-7	CASSPGLAGEAGQYF	TGTGCCAGCAGCCCGGGACTAGCGGGGGAGGCGGGGCAGTACTTC
.	TRBV7-9	many	TRBJ2-7	CASSFYRDQKYEQYF	TGTGCCAGCAGCTTTTACCGGGACCAAAAGTACGAGCAGTACTTC
.	TRBV3-1	many	TRBJ2-1	CASSQDRAPGFF	TGTGCCAGCAGCCAAGATAGAGCCCCTGGGTTCTTC
.	TRBV4-3	.	TRBJ2-5	CASSQDEGRQETQYF	TGCGCCAGCAGCCAAGATGAGGGGCGGCAAGAGACCCAGTACTTC
.	TRBV24-1	many	TRBJ1-1	CATSVAQGDEAFF	TGTGCCACCAGTGTCGCACAGGGAGACGAAGCTTTCTTT
TRBD1	TRBV18	many	TRBJ2-1	CASSLQSDRGNEQFF	TGTGCCAGCTCATTACAATCGGACAGGGGGAATGAGCAGTTCTTC
TRBD1	TRBV19	many	TRBJ1-4	CASSTYRQGAIATNEKLFF	TGTGCCAGTAGTACCTACAGACAGGGCGCCATTGCAACTAATGAAAAACTGTTTTTT
.	TRBV20-1	few	TRBJ1-2	CSARDEGLQGYTF	TGCAGTGCTAGAGATGAGGGGCTTCAAGGCTACACCTTC
TRBD2	TRBV20-1	once	TRBJ2-7	CSASTSGSHELYF	TGCAGTGCTAGTACTAGCGGGAGCCACGAGCTGTACTTC
.	TRBV12-3/TRBV12-4	many	TRBJ2-3	CASSPVAFGATDTQYF	TGTGCCAGCAGTCCAGTAGCCTTTGGAGCGACAGATACGCAGTATTTT
.	TRBV5-1	many	TRBJ2-2	CASSLRDSNTGELFF	TGCGCCAGCAGCTTGAGGGATTCGAACACCGGGGAGCTGTTTTTT
.	TRBV5-6	many	TRBJ1-1	CASSMAGAGSTEAFF	TGTGCCAGCAGCATGGCGGGGGCCGGGTCCACTGAAGCTTTCTTT
TRBD2	TRBV7-9	many	TRBJ2-1	CASSLGLAGAQSSYNEQFF	TGTGCCAGCAGCTTAGGACTAGCGGGAGCCCAAAGCTCCTACAATGAGCAGTTCTTC
TRBD2	TRBV15	many	TRBJ2-1	CATSRGGTSVYNEQFF	TGTGCCACCAGCAGAGGTGGGACTAGCGTTTACAATGAGCAGTTCTTC
TRBD2	TRBV7-9	.	TRBJ2-1	CASSLPPRLAKNNEQFF	TGTGCCAGCAGCTTACCTCCGAGACTAGCGAAAAACAATGAGCAGTTCTTC
.	TRBV24-1	many	TRBJ2-2	CATSAQSNTGELFF	TGTGCCACCAGTGCCCAGTCGAACACCGGGGAGCTGTTTTTT
TRBD2	TRBV27	many	TRBJ2-7	CASSRTSGRAAEQYF	TGTGCCAGCAGCAGGACTAGCGGGAGGGCGGCCGAGCAGTACTTC
TRBD2	TRBV11-3	many	TRBJ2-3	CASSFSGLAGGSDTQYF	TGTGCCAGCAGCTTTTCGGGACTAGCGGGAGGTTCGGATACGCAGTATTTT
TRBD1	TRBV5-1	many	TRBJ2-1	CASRQGPWGLNEQFF	TGCGCCAGCAGACAGGGGCCGTGGGGCCTAAATGAGCAGTTCTTC
.	TRBV3-1	many	TRBJ2-7	CASSHLSSYEQYF	TGTGCCAGCAGCCACCTGAGCTCCTACGAGCAGTACTTC
.	TRBV14	many	TRBJ2-1	CASSSSETSDNEQFF	TGTGCCAGCAGCAGCTCGGAGACATCGGACAATGAGCAGTTCTTC
.	TRBV7-2	many	TRBJ2-7	CASSTTGWAAQYF	TGTGCCAGCAGCACAACTGGGTGGGCTGCGCAGTACTTC
TRBD2	TRBV6-1	many	TRBJ2-3	CAFSGLAGGRTDTQYF	TGTGCCTTCTCGGGACTAGCGGGAGGACGCACAGATACGCAGTATTTT
.	TRBV11-2	few	TRBJ2-3	CASSEWGQYF	TGTGCCAGCAGCGAATGGGGGCAGTATTTT
.	TRBV11-3	many	TRBJ2-2	CASRPTGAGELFF	TGTGCCAGCAGGCCTACAGGAGCCGGGGAGCTGTTTTTT
.	TRBV20-1	many	TRBJ1-3	CSARESPEDTIYF	TGCAGTGCTAGAGAGAGCCCTGAGGACACCATATATTTT
.	TRBV24-1	.	TRBJ2-1	CATSETGAIWADEQFF	TGTGCCACCAGTGAAACCGGGGCGATCTGGGCCGATGAGCAGTTCTTC
TRBD2	TRBV6-5	.	TRBJ2-7	CASSYSGTSGRWDGQYF	TGTGCCAGCAGTTACTCTGGGACTAGCGGGAGGTGGGATGGGCAGTACTTC
TRBD1	TRBV20-1	many	TRBJ1-5	CSASSLDRGYQPQHF	TGCAGTGCTTCTTCCCTCGACAGGGGGTATCAGCCCCAGCATTTT
.	TRBV18	many	TRBJ2-1	CASSPPAGDSLHNEQFF	TGTGCCAGCTCACCACCGGCAGGAGACAGCCTTCACAATGAGCAGTTCTTC
TRBD1	TRBV7-2	many	TRBJ2-7	CASSPLRQGSYEQYF	TGTGCCAGCAGCCCACTTAGACAGGGCTCCTACGAGCAGTACTTC
TRBD2	TRBV4-2	many	TRBJ2-7	CASSRRGLADEQYF	TGTGCCAGCAGCCGGCGAGGACTAGCTGACGAGCAGTACTTC
.	TRBV9	many	TRBJ2-3	CASSPSGTGITDTQYF	TGTGCCAGCAGCCCCTCCGGGACTGGGATCACAGATACGCAGTATTTT
TRBD2	TRBV24-1	few	TRBJ2-3	CATSSPGLAGTDTQYF	TGTGCCACCAGTTCCCCGGGACTAGCGGGCACAGATACGCAGTATTTT
.	TRBV27	many	TRBJ2-7	CASSFNPREQYF	TGTGCCAGCAGTTTTAATCCTCGCGAGCAGTACTTC
TRBD2	TRBV6-2/TRBV6-3	.	TRBJ2-1	CASRPGLAGGRSEQFF	TGTGCCAGCAGACCTGGACTAGCGGGGGGACGCAGTGAGCAGTTCTTC
TRBD2	TRBV7-2	.	TRBJ2-2	CASSLFGGGYDTGELFF	TGTGCCAGCAGCTTATTCGGGGGAGGGTATGACACCGGGGAGCTGTTTTTT
.	TRBV6-2/TRBV6-3	many	TRBJ1-1	CASSYPRNTEAFF	TGTGCCAGCAGTTACCCCCGGAACACTGAAGCTTTCTTT
.	TRBV5-6	.	TRBJ1-5	CASSPVDYNQPQHF	TGTGCCAGCAGCCCCGTGGACTACAATCAGCCCCAGCATTTT
.	TRBV6-2/TRBV6-3	few	TRBJ2-3	CASRPGFTDTQYF	TGTGCCAGCAGACCCGGATTCACAGATACGCAGTATTTT
.	TRBV4-1	many	TRBJ2-1	CASSQGSVGGVSHNEQFF	TGCGCCAGCAGCCAAGGGAGTGTGGGGGGTGTCTCACACAATGAGCAGTTCTTC
.	TRBV30	few	TRBJ2-3	CAWTWGDTQYF	TGTGCCTGGACATGGGGGGATACGCAGTATTTT
TRBD2	TRBV5-1	many	TRBJ2-7	CASSSSSGSKTEQYF	TGCGCCAGCAGCTCCTCTAGCGGGAGTAAAACCGAGCAGTACTTC
TRBD1	TRBV15	many	TRBJ2-7	CATSSGARGLTYEQYF	TGTGCCACCAGCAGCGGAGCCAGGGGGCTGACCTACGAGCAGTACTTC
TRBD1	TRBV4-1	many	TRBJ2-7	CASSQTRQGGNEQYF	TGCGCCAGCAGCCAAACGAGACAGGGGGGTAACGAGCAGTACTTC
TRBD2	TRBV29-1	many	TRBJ2-7	CSVARTSGPYEQYF	TGCAGCGTTGCCCGGACTAGCGGCCCCTACGAGCAGTACTTC
.	TRBV27	few	TRBJ1-3	CASSSGHTIYF	TGTGCCAGCAGTTCAGGTCACACCATATATTTT
TRBD2	TRBV20-1	many	TRBJ2-1	CSASSGSGSIEQFF	TGCAGTGCATCGAGCGGGAGTGGCTCCATTGAGCAGTTCTTC
.	TRBV20-1	many	TRBJ2-7	CSARDLYSAPYEQYF	TGCAGTGCTAGAGATCTTTATAGCGCACCCTACGAGCAGTACTTC